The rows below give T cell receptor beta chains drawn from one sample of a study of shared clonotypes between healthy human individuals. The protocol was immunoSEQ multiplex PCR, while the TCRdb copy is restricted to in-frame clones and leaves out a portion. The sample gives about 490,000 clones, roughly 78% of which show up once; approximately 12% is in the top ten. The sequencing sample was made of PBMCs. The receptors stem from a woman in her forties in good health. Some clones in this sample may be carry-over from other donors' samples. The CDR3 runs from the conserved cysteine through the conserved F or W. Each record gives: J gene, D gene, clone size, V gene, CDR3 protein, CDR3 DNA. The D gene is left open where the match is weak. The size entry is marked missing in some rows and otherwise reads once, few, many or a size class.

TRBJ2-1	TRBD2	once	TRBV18	CASSPVRELVNEQFF	TGTGCCAGCTCACCAGTGCGGGAGCTGGTCAATGAGCAGTTCTTC
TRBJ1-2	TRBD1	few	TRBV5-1	CASSPQGGNYGYTF	TGCGCCAGCAGCCCTCAGGGGGGGAACTATGGCTACACCTTC
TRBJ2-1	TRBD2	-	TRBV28	CASNLPTSGSDEQFF	TGTGCCAGCAATCTACCGACTAGCGGGAGCGATGAGCAGTTCTTC
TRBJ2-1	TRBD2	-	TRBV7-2	CASSLVGLGANEQFF	TGTGCCAGCAGCTTAGTTGGACTAGGGGCCAATGAGCAGTTCTTC
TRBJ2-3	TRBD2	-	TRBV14	CASSQDFRLAGGLRDTQYF	TGTGCCAGCAGCCAAGACTTCAGACTAGCGGGAGGGCTGAGAGATACGCAGTATTTT
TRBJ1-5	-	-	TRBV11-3	CASSLGPKPQHF	TGTGCCAGCAGCTTAGGGCCGAAGCCCCAGCATTTT
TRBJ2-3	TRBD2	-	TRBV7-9	CASSLGTLAGHTDTQYF	TGTGCCAGCAGCTTAGGGACACTAGCGGGACACACAGATACGCAGTATTTT
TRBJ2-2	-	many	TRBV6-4	CASSDSPGNSGGTGELFF	TGTGCCAGCAGTGACTCCCCAGGGAACTCCGGGGGAACCGGGGAGCTGTTTTTT
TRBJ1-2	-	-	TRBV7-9	CASSAPQTGFGYGYTF	TGTGCCAGCAGCGCTCCTCAGACCGGATTTGGCTATGGCTACACCTTC
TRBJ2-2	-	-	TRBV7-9	CASSPVPTGELFF	TGTGCCAGCAGCCCGGTCCCGACAGGGGAGCTGTTTTTT
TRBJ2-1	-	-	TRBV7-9	CASSRTGFEQFF	TGTGCCAGCAGCCGAACAGGGTTTGAGCAGTTCTTC